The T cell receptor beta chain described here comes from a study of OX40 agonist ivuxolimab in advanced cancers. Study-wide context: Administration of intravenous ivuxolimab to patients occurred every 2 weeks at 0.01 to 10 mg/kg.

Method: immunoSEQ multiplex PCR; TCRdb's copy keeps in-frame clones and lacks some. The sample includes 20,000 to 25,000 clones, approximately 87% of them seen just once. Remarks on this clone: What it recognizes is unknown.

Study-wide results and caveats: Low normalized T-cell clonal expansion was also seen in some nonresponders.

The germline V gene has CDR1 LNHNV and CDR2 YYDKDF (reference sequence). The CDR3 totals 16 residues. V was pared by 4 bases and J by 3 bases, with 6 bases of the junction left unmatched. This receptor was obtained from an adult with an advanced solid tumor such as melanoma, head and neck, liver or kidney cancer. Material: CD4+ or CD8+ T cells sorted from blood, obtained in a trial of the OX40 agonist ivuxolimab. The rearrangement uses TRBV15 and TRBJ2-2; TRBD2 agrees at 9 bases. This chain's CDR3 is CATSNSGGLDTGELFF. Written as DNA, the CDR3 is TGTGCCACCAGCAATAGCGGGGGTCTGGACACCGGGGAGCTGTTTTTT.